This TCR beta chain was identified in a study of tumor-infiltrating lymphocytes in primary liver carcinoma. Looking at the study overall: With diameters of roughly 4 to 11 cm, tumors were stage T1-T3 N0M0.

Study-wide points: Compared with blood, tumor repertoires held significantly more in their top 250 clones.

Turning to this clonotype: Its antigen is not identified. An end of the junction differs from the germline gene, which may be a read error.

With roughly 540 ng total RNA as template and a constant-region primer, TCR beta cDNA was made. Modified slightly, ARM-PCR produced TCR beta libraries over three nested multiplex PCR rounds. For approximately 11 cycles apiece, the opening two PCR rounds ran with TRBV1-TRBV30 forward primers and a C-beta reverse primer. TCRdb reprocessed the multiplex PCR reads via MiXCR and lists one record per CDR3 protein. The sample shows about 33,000 distinct CDR3 sequences, 76% of them seen only once. The CDR3 has 16 residues. Germline CDR1 MDHEN, CDR2 SYDVKM. The roughly 19-33 mg bulk tissue piece was not sorted before simultaneous RNA and DNA extraction.

The origin of this receptor is a man aged 40-50 years with primary liver carcinoma and hepatitis B virus infection. This chain connects TRBV28 to TRBJ2-2, with D perhaps being TRBD1 or TRBD2 (5 bases each). The source material was liver tumor tissue from sampling region 5. The subset was: tumor region T5, tumor centre. In DNA, the CDR3 is TGTGCCAGCAGTTTAGGGGTAGGGGAGAACACCGAGGAGCTGCTTTTT. It codes for CASSLGVGENTEELLF.